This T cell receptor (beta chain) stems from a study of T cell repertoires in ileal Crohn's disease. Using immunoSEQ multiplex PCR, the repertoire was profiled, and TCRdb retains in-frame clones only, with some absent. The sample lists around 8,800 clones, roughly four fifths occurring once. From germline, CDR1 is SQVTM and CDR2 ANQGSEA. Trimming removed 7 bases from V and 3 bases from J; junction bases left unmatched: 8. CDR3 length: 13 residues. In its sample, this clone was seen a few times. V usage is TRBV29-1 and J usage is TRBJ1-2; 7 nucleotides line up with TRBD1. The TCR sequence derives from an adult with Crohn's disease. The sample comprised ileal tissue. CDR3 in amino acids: CSAERTGDYGYTF. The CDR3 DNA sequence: TGCAGCGCCGAAAGGACAGGAGACTATGGCTACACCTTC. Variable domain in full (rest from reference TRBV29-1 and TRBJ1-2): SAVISQKPSRDICQRGTSLTIQCQVDSQVTMMFWYRQQPGQSLTLIATANQGSEATYESGFVIDKFPISRPNLTFSTLTVSNMSPEDSSIYLCSAERTGDYGYTFGSGTRLTVV.